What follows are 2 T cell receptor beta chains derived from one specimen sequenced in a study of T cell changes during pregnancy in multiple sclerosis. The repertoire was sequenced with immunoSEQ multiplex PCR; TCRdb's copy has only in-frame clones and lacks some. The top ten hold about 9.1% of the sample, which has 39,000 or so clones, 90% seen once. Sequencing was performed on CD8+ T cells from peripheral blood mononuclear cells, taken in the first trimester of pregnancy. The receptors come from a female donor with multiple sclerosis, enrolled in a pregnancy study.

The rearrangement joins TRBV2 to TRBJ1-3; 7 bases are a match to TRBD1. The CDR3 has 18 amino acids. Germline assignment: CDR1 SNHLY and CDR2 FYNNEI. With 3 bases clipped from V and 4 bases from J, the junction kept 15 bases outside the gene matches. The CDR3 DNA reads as TGTGCCAGCAGTGAGGCTAGAGTCGGCCGGACAGGCGGAAACACCATATATTTT. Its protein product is CASSEARVGRTGGNTIYF. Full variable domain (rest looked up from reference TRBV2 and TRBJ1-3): EPEVTQTPSHQVTQMGQEVILRCVPISNHLYFYWYRQILGQKVEFLVSFYNNEISEKSEIFDDQFSVERPDGSNFTLKIRSTKLEDSAMYFCASSEARVGRTGGNTIYFGEGSWLTVV.

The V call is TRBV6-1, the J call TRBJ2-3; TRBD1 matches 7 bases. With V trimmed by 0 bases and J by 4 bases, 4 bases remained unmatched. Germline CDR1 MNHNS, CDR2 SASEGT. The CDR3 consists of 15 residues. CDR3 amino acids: CASSEAKTGADTQYF. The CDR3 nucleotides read TGTGCCAGCAGTGAAGCGAAAACAGGGGCAGATACGCAGTATTTT.